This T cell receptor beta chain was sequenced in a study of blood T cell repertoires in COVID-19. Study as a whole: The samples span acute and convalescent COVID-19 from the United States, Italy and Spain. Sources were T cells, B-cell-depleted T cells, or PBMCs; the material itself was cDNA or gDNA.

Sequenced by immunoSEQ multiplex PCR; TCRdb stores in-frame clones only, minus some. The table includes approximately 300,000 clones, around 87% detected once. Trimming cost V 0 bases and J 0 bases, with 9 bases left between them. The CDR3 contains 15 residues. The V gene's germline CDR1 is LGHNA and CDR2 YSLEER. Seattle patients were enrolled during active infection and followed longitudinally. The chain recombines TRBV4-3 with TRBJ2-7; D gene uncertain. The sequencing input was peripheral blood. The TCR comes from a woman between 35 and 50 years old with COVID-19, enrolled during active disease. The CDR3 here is CASSQEESDSYEQYF. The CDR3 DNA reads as TGCGCCAGCAGCCAAGAAGAAAGCGACTCCTACGAGCAGTACTTC.